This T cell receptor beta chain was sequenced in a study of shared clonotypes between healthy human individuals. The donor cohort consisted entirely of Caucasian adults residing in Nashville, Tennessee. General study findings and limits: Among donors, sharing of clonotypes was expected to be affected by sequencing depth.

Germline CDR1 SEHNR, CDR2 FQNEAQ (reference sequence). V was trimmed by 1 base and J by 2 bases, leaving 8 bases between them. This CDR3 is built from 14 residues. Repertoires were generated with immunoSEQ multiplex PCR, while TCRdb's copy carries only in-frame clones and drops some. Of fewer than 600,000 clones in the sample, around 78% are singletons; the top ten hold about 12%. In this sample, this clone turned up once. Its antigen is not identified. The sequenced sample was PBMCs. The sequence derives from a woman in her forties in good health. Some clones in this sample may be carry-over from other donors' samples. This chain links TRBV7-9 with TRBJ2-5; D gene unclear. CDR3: CASSLVPEQETQYF. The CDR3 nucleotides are TGTGCCAGCAGCTTAGTGCCAGAACAAGAGACCCAGTACTTC.